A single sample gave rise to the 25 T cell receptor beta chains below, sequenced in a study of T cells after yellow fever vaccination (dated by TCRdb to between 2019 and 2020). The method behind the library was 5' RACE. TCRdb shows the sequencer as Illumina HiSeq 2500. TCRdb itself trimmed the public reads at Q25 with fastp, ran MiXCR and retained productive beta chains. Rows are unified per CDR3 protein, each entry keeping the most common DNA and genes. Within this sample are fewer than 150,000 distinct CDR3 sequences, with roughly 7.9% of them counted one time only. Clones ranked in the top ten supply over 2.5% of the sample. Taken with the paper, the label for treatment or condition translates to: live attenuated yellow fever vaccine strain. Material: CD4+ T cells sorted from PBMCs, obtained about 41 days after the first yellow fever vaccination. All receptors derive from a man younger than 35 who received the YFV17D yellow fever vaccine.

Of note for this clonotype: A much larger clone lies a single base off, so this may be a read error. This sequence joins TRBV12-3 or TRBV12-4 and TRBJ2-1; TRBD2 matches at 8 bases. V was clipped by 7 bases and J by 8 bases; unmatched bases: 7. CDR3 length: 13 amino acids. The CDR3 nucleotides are TGTGCCAGCAATGGCGGGGGGCCATATGAGCAGTTCTTC. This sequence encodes CASNGGGPYEQFF.

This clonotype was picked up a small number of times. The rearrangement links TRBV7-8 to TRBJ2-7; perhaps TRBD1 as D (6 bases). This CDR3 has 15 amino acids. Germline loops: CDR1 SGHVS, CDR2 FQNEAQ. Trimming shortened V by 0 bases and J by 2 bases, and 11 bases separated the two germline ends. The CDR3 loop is CASSLAEGQTYEQYV. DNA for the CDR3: TGTGCCAGCAGCTTAGCAGAGGGACAAACCTACGAGCAGTACGTC.

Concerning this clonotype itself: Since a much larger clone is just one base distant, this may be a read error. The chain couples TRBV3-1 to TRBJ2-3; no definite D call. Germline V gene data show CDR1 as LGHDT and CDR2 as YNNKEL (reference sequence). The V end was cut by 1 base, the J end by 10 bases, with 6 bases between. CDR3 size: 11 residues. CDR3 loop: CASSQGDAQYF. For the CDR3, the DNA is TGTGCCAGCAGCCAAGGGGATGCGCAGTATTTT.

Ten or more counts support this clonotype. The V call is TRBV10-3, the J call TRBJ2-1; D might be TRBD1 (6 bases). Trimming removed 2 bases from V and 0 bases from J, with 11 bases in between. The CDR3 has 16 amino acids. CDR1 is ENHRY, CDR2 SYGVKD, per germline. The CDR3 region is CAISEGQTSSYNEQFF. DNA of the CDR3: TGTGCCATCAGTGAGGGACAGACAAGCTCCTACAATGAGCAGTTCTTC.

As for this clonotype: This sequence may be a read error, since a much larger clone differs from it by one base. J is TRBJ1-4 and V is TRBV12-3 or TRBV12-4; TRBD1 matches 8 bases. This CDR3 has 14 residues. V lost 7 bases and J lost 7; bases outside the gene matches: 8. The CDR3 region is CASNNRGSVEKLFF. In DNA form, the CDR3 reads TGTGCCAGCAATAACAGGGGGAGCGTTGAAAAACTGTTTTTT.

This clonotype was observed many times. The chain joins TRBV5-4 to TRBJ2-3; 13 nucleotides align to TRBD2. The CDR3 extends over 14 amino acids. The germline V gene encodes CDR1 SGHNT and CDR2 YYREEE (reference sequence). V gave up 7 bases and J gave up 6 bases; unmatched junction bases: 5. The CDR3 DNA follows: TGTGCCAGCTTGGGACTAGCGGGGAGGGATACGCAGTATTTT. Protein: CASLGLAGRDTQYF.

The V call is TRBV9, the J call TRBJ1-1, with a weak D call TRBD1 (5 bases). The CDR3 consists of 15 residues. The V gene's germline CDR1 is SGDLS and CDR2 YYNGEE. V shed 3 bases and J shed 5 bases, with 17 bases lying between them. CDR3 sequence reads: CASSERQGFETEAFF. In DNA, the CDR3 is TGTGCCAGCAGCGAAAGGCAGGGCTTTGAGACTGAAGCTTTCTTT.

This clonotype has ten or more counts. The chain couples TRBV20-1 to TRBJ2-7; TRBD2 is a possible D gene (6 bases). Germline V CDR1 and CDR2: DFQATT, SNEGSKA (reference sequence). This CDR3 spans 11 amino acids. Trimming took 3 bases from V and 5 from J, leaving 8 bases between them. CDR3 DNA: TGCAGTGCTAGGGGAGGACACGAGCAGTACGTC. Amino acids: CSARGGHEQYV.

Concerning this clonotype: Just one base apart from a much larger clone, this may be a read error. The CDR3 reads CVSSQDRDSGGYGYTF. CDR3 DNA sequence: TGCGTCAGCAGCCAGGATCGGGACAGCGGAGGCTATGGCTACACCTTC. The chain has TRBV4-1 and TRBJ1-2; the match to TRBD1 covers 7 bases. The CDR3 runs 16 residues. The V gene's germline CDR1 is MGHRA and CDR2 YSYEKL.

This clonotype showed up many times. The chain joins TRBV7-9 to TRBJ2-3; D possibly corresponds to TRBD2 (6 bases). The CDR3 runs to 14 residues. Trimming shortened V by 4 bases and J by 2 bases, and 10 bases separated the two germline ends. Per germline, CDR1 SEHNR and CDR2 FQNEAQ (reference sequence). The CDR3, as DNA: TGTGCCAGCAGCTCGGGACTGCACACAGATACGCAGTATTTT. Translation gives CASSSGLHTDTQYF. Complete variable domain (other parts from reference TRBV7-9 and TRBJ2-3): DTGVSQNPRHKITKRGQNVTFRCDPISEHNRLYWYRQTLGQGPEFLTYFQNEAQLEKSRLLSDRFSAERPKGSFSTLEIQRTEQGDSAMYLCASSSGLHTDTQYFGPGTRLTVL.

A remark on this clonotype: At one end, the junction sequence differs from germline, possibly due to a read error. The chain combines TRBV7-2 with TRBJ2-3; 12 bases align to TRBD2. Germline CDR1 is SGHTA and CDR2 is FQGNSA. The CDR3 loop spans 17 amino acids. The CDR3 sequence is CAISFSLAGGLTDTQYF. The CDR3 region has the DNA TGTGCCATCAGCTTCTCCCTAGCGGGGGGGCTAACAGATACGCAGTATTTT.

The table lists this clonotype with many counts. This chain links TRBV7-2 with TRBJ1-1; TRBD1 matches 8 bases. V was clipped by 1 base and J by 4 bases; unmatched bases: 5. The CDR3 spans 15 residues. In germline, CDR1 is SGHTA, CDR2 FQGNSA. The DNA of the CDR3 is TGTGCCAGCAGCTTAGGACAGGGGCAGATCACTGAAGCTTTCTTT. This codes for CASSLGQGQITEAFF. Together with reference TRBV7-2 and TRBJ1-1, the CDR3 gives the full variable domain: GAGVSQSPSNKVTEKGKDVELRCDPISGHTALYWYRQSLGQGLEFLIYFQGNSAPDKSGLPSDRFSAERTGGSVSTLTIQRTQQEDSAVYLCASSLGQGQITEAFFGQGTRLTVV.

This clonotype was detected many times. The CDR3 nucleotides read TGTGCCAGCGGGGGGACTAGCGGGAAATATACCAGCTCCTACGAGCAGTACTTC. Translation: CASGGTSGKYTSSYEQYF. The gene calls are TRBV6-4 and TRBJ2-7; TRBD2 matches at 13 bases. The V segment lost 8 bases and the J segment 0 bases; nucleotides outside the gene matches: 13. Germline V gives CDR1 MRHNA, CDR2 SNTAGT. The CDR3 totals 18 residues.

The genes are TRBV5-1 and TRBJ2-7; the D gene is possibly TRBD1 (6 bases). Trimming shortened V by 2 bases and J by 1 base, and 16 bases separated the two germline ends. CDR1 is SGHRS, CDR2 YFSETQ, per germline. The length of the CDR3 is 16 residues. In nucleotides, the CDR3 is TGCGCCAGCAGCTTAGGGCAACAGGGATATTCCTACGAGCAGTACTTC. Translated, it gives CASSLGQQGYSYEQYF.

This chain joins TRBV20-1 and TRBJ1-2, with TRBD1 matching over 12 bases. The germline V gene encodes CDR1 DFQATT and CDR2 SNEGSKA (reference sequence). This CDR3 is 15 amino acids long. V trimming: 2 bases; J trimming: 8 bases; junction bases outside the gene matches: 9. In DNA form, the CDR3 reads TGCAGTGCTAGAAACCCGGGACAGGGGGCACGGGGCTACACCTTC. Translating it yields CSARNPGQGARGYTF.

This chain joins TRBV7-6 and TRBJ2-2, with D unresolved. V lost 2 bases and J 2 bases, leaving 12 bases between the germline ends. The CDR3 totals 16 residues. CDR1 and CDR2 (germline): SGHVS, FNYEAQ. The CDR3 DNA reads TGTGCCAGCAGCTTAACTAAGATAAGAAACACCGGGGAGCTGTTTTTT. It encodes CASSLTKIRNTGELFF.

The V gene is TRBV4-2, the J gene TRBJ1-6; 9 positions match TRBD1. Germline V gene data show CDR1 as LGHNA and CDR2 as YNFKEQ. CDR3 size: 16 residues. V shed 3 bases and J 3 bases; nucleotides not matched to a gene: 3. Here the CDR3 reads CASSHPTGGYNSPLHF. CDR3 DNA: TGTGCCAGCAGCCACCCGACAGGGGGCTATAATTCACCCCTCCACTTT.

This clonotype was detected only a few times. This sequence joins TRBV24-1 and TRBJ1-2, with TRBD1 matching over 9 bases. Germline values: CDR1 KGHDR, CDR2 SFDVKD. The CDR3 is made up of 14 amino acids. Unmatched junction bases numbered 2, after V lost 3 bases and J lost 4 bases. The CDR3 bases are TGTGCCACCAGTGATCGGGACAGGGCCTATGGCTACACCTTC. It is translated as CATSDRDRAYGYTF.

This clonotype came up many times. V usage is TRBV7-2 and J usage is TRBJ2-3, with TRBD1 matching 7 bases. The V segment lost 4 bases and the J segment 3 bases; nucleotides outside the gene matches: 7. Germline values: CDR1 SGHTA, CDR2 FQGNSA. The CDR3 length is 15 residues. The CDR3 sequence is CASSSFLTGTDTQYF. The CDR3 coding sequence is TGTGCCAGCAGCTCCTTCCTGACAGGGACAGATACGCAGTATTTT.

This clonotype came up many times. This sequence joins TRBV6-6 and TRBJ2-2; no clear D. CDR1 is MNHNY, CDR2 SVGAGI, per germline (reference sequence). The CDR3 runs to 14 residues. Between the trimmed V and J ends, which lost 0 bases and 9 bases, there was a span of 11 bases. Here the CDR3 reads CASSYSANARELFF. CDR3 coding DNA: TGTGCCAGCAGTTACTCGGCCAACGCCCGGGAGCTGTTTTTT.

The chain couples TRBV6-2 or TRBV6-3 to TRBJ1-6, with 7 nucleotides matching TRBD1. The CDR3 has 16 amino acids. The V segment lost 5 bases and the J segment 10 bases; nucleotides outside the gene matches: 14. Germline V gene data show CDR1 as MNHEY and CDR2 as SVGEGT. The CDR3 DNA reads TGTGCCAGCAGTCCACCGGACTCGGGACAGCAATCACCCCTCCACTTT. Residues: CASSPPDSGQQSPLHF.

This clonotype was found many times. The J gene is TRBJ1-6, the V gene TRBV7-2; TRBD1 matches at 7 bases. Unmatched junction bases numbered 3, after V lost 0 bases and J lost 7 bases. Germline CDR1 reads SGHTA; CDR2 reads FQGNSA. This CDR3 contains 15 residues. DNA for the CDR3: TGTGCCAGCAGCTTAGCTTACAGGGGAAATTCACCCCTCCACTTT. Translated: CASSLAYRGNSPLHF.

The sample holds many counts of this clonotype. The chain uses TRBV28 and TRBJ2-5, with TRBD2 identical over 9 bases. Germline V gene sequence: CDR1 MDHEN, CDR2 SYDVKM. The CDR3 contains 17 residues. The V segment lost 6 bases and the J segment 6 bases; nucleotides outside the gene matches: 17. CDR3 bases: TGTGCCAGCAGCTCTACCGTCCAGGCGGGGGGGCCAAAGACCCAGTACTTC. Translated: CASSSTVQAGGPKTQYF.

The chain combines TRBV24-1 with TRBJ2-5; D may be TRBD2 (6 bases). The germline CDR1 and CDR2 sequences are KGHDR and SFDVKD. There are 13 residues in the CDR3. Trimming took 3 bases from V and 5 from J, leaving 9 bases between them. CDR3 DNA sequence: TGTGCCACCAGTGATCGGGACTGGGAGACCCAGTACTTC. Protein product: CATSDRDWETQYF.

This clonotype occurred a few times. Here the CDR3 DNA reads TGTGCCAGCACCCCTCGGCAGGGGAACACTGAAGCTTTCTTT. Translation: CASTPRQGNTEAFF. The chain combines TRBV12-3 or TRBV12-4 with TRBJ1-1, with a possible D match to TRBD1 (5 bases). Trimming removed 7 bases at V and 1 base at J, with 13 bases between. CDR3 size: 14 residues.